These 8 T cell receptor beta chains came from one sample sequenced in a study of T cells after posttransplantation cyclophosphamide. Here immunoSEQ multiplex PCR was the method, and the copy in TCRdb shows in-frame clones only, minus some. The sample has some 5,500 clones, none seen only once. Busulfan-fludarabine conditioning, marrow transplant, and cyclophosphamide on days +3 and +4 were administered. This material consisted of PBMCs, taken after allogeneic stem cell transplant with posttransplant cyclophosphamide. The receptors stem from a male patient between 60 and 69 years old who received an allogeneic stem cell transplant from a related donor, was CMV-positive, and had no GVHD. Some T cells may arise from the graft donor.

This clone was counted at least ten times. The chain recombines TRBV7-8 with TRBJ2-1, with 12 bases fitting TRBD1. This CDR3 contains 18 residues. Germline CDR1 SGHVS, CDR2 FQNEAQ. With V trimmed by 5 bases and J by 6 bases, 14 bases remained unmatched. CDR3 sequence: CASSALLSTGQGANEQFF. The CDR3, as DNA: TGTGCCAGCAGCGCCCTTCTCTCCACGGGACAGGGGGCCAATGAGCAGTTCTTC.

This clone appeared many times. The genes are TRBV25-1 and TRBJ2-7; tentative D call: TRBD1 (6 bases). CDR3 length equals 14 residues. CDR1 and CDR2 from the germline V gene are MGHDK and SYGVNS. The V end lost 5 bases, the J end lost 3 bases, and 14 bases lay between the germline ends. CDR3 nucleotide sequence: TGTGCCAGCAGTCCCCGGGTAGGGGGCTACGAGCAGTACTTC. The encoded protein is CASSPRVGGYEQYF.

V gene TRBV6-1 combines with J gene TRBJ2-7; 11 bases match TRBD2. The CDR3 is 13 amino acids. The junction had 0 bases not matched to a gene; V was cut back by 4 bases and J by 4 bases. The V gene's germline CDR1 is MNHNS and CDR2 SASEGT. The CDR3 loop is CASSGLAGYEQYF. As DNA, the CDR3 is TGTGCCAGCAGTGGACTAGCGGGATACGAGCAGTACTTC.

This clone has at least ten counts. The chain employs TRBV11-2 and TRBJ2-3; D may be TRBD1 (6 bases). Trimming removed 1 base from V and 7 bases from J, with 12 bases in between. Germline V CDR1 and CDR2: SGHAT, FQNNGV. CDR3 size: 14 residues. The CDR3: CASSLATRGYTQYF. As DNA, the CDR3 is TGTGCCAGCAGCTTAGCCACCAGGGGCTATACGCAGTATTTT. The variable domain in full, with the rest retrieved from reference TRBV11-2 and TRBJ2-3, is EAGVAQSPRYKIIEKRQSVAFWCNPISGHATLYWYQQILGQGPKLLIQFQNNGVVDDSQLPKDRFSAERLKGVDSTLKIQPAKLEDSAVYLCASSLATRGYTQYFGPGTRLTVL.

This clone has at least ten counts. Other DNA sequences in the same sample also yield this CDR3. The genes are TRBV5-5 and TRBJ2-7; possible D gene TRBD1, 5 bases. CDR1 is SGHKS and CDR2 is YYEKEE in the germline V gene (reference sequence). The CDR3 consists of 14 residues. The germline V and J ends were trimmed by 1 base and 3 bases, with 11 bases remaining between them. The CDR3 DNA reads TGTGCCAGCAGCTTGAGGGGTACGGACTACGAGCAGTACTTC. Amino acids: CASSLRGTDYEQYF.

This clone counts as large (0.1 to 1%). The chain is built from TRBV27 and TRBJ1-3; D ambiguous. V was shortened by 0 bases and J by 4 bases, with 10 bases between the two germline ends. The CDR3 has 15 amino acids. The germline CDR1 and CDR2 sequences are MNHEY and SMNVEV (reference sequence). CDR3 protein: CASSLSFSTGNTIYF. The CDR3 region has the DNA TGTGCCAGCAGTTTATCCTTTTCTACGGGAAACACCATATATTTT.

This clone was seen ten or more times. The V gene is TRBV19, the J gene TRBJ2-3, with D possibly being TRBD2 (5 bases). Trimming took off 6 bases at V and 6 bases at J, with 13 bases between the two ends. This CDR3 contains 13 residues. Germline V gene data show CDR1 as LNHDA and CDR2 as SQIVND (reference sequence). The CDR3 coding sequence is TGTGCCAGTAGCACCTACGGGGAGGATACGCAGTATTTT. It is translated as CASSTYGEDTQYF.

This clone occurred a few times. This chain links TRBV2 with TRBJ2-3; 7 positions agree with TRBD1. Trimming cost V 7 bases and J 10 bases; bases outside gene matches: 14. This CDR3 has 14 amino acids. Looked up from germline, CDR1 is SNHLY and CDR2 is FYNNEI. Here the CDR3 reads CASTPEGAQVAQYF. In nucleotides, the CDR3 is TGTGCCAGCACCCCAGAGGGGGCGCAGGTGGCGCAGTATTTT.